This T cell receptor beta chain was sequenced for a study of T cell responses to AZD1222 COVID-19 vaccine. This clone appeared a single time. The target antigen is unknown. Measured with immunoSEQ multiplex PCR; TCRdb has only the in-frame clones, and not every one. This table has about 27,000 clones, approximately 92% appearing once. The study, taken as a whole, reports: It should be noted that donors were predominantly white British and more often female, and clonal diversity was possibly underestimated.

V lost 5 bases to trimming and J lost 1 base, with 11 bases between them. Per germline, CDR1 MGHRA and CDR2 YSYEKL. The CDR3 sequence is 15 residues long. This specimen consisted of peripheral blood, obtained 28 days after the second AZD1222 dose. The chain uses TRBV4-1 and TRBJ1-4; D unresolved. The clonotype comes from an adult who received the AZD1222 COVID-19 vaccine. CDR3 sequence (DNA): TGCGCCAGCAGCGCCGAGGGTGGAACTAATGAAAAACTGTTTTTT. Its protein is CASSAEGGTNEKLFF.